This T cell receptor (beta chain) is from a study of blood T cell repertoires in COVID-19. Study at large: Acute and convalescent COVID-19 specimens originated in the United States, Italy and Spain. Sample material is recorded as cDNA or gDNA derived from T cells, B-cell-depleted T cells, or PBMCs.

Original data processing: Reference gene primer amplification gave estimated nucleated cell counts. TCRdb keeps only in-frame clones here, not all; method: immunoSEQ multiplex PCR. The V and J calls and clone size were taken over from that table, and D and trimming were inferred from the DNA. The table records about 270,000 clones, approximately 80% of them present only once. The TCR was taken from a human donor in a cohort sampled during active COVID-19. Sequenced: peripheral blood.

The CDR3 loop reads CASSRTVSSYEQYF. The DNA of the CDR3 is TGCGCCAGCAGCCGGACAGTTAGCTCCTACGAGCAGTACTTC. The chain couples TRBV4-3 to TRBJ2-7; D perhaps matches TRBD1 (6 bases). Between the trimmed V and J ends, which lost 4 bases and 0 bases, there was a span of 10 bases. The germline CDR1 and CDR2 sequences are LGHNA and YSLEER. There are 14 residues in the CDR3.